This T cell receptor (beta chain) emerged from a study of molecular identifiers for immune sequencing clone quantification. This clonotype has ten or more counts. For bulk TCR libraries, previously described methods and listed TCR primers were used. TCRdb recomputed calls from the PCR reads with MiXCR, one row per CDR3 protein. Of 350,000 or so distinct CDR3 sequences listed, about 20% are singletons. This sequence was found in a human donor in good health. Some libraries in this study had Jurkat cell RNA spiked in. Sequencing used naive CD8+ T cells from blood, with Jurkat cell RNA spiked in. The subset is: FACS-sorted CD8+CD4-CCR7+CD45RA+ naive T cells.

The CDR3 loop is CASSTEGQETQYF. The CDR3, as DNA: TGTGCCAGCAGTACGGAGGGCCAAGAGACCCAGTACTTC. This chain connects TRBV6-5 to TRBJ2-5, with D possibly TRBD2 on 6 matching bases. V was clipped by 5 bases and J by 1 base, with 8 bases between them. The CDR3 extends over 13 amino acids. The germline gives CDR1 MNHEY, CDR2 SVGAGI.